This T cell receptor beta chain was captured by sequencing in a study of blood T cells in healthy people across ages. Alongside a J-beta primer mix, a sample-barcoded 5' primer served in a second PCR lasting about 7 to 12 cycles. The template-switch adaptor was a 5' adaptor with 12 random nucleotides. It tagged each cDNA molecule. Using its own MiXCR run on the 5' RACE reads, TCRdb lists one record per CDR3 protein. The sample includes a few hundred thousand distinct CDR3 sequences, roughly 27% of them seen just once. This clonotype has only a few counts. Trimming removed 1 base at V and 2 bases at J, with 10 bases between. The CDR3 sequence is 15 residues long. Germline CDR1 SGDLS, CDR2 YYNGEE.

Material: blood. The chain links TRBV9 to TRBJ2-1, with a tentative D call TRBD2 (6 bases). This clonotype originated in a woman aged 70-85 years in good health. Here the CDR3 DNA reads TGTGCCAGCAGCGTAAGCGGGCCTACCTACAATGAGCAGTTCTTC. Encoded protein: CASSVSGPTYNEQFF.